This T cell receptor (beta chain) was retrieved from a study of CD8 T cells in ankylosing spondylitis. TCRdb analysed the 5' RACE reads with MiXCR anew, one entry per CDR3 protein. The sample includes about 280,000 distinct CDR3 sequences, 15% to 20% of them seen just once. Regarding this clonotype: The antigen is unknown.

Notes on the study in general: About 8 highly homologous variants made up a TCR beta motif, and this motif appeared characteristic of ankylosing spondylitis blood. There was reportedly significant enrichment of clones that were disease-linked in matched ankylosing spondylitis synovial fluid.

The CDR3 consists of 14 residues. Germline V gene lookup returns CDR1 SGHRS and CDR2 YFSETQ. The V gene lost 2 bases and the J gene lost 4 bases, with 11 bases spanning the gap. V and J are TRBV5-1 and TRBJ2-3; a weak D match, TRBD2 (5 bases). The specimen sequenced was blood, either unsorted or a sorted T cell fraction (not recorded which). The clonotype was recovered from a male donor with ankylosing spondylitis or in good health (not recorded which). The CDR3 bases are TGCGCCAGCAGCTTAGCCGGGATGCCAGATACGCAGTATTTT. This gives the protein CASSLAGMPDTQYF.